Listed below are T cell receptor beta chains from one sample, sequenced in a study of control samples from healthy donors and cancer patients. Sequenced by immunoSEQ multiplex PCR; TCRdb stores in-frame clones only, minus some. The data hold 100,000 or so clones, with about 80% observed a single time. The sample taken for sequencing was blood. All receptors derive from a woman in her fifties or sixties in good health. Both conserved end residues are part of each CDR3. Fields, in order: V gene, J gene, clone size, D gene, CDR3 DNA, CDR3 protein. The D gene is left open where the match is weak. Size values are once, few and many counts, or a class for expanded clones, and some rows have none.

V: TRBV27
J: TRBJ1-2
size: NA
D: NA
DNA: NA
CDR3: CASSSSTDGYTF

V: TRBV7-2
J: TRBJ1-3
size: NA
D: NA
DNA: TGTGCCAGCAGCTTAGCCCAGGTAGACTCTGGAAACACCATATATTTT
CDR3: CASSLAQVDSGNTIYF

V: TRBV11-3
J: TRBJ2-1
size: NA
D: TRBD2
DNA: TGTGCCAGCAGCCTAGCCGAGAAGCGGGAGTACCATGAGCAGTTCTTC
CDR3: CASSLAEKREYHEQFF

V: TRBV4-1
J: TRBJ2-3
size: once
D: NA
DNA: TGCGCCAGCAGCCAGTTGTGGAGCACAGATACGCAGTATTTT
CDR3: CASSQLWSTDTQYF

V: TRBV9
J: TRBJ1-3
size: NA
D: TRBD1
DNA: TGTGCCAGCGGCCCGACAGGGGAGATAAACACCATATATTTT
CDR3: CASGPTGEINTIYF

V: TRBV18
J: TRBJ2-3
size: NA
D: NA
DNA: TGTGCCAGCTCACCCGGAAGGACGGCCGGCAGACATACGCAGTATTTT
CDR3: CASSPGRTAGRHTQYF

V: TRBV6-2/TRBV6-3
J: TRBJ2-7
size: NA
D: TRBD1
DNA: TGTGCCAGCAGTTTCGGGACAGGCCTAGAATCCGAGCAGTACTTC
CDR3: CASSFGTGLESEQYF

V: TRBV7-2
J: TRBJ2-1
size: NA
D: TRBD2
DNA: TGTGCCAGCAACTCGGCTGGGGGCGGGGGGGCGTCGTACAATGAGCAGTTCTTC
CDR3: CASNSAGGGGASYNEQFF

V: TRBV25-1
J: TRBJ2-7
size: NA
D: NA
DNA: TGTGCCAGCAGTCTAGCCGCAGCCTACGAGCAGTACTTC
CDR3: CASSLAAAYEQYF

V: TRBV10-3
J: TRBJ2-2
size: NA
D: NA
DNA: TGTGCCATCAGTGAGTCGGGGTCCGACCGGTTGCTGTTTTTT
CDR3: CAISESGSDRLLFF

V: TRBV7-2
J: TRBJ2-5
size: NA
D: NA
DNA: TGTGCCAGCAGCAACAGGGTCATAGAGACCCAGTACTTC
CDR3: CASSNRVIETQYF

V: TRBV10-2
J: TRBJ2-1
size: few
D: NA
DNA: TGCGCCAGCAGTGATAGCGGTAATGAGCAGTTCTTC
CDR3: CASSDSGNEQFF

V: TRBV2
J: TRBJ1-5
size: NA
D: TRBD1
DNA: TGTGCCAGCAACCTACAGGGGGCGCGTAGCAATCAGCCCCAGCATTTT
CDR3: CASNLQGARSNQPQHF

V: TRBV9
J: TRBJ1-1
size: NA
D: NA
DNA: TGTGCCAGCAGCGTAGACCTCGGGGGAAGCATGAACACTGAAGCTTTCTTT
CDR3: CASSVDLGGSMNTEAFF

V: TRBV6-5
J: TRBJ1-1
size: NA
D: NA
DNA: TGTGCCAGCATAGAACAAGTCTTAGGCACTGAAGCTTTCTTT
CDR3: CASIEQVLGTEAFF

V: TRBV7-8
J: TRBJ1-4
size: NA
D: TRBD1
DNA: TGTGCCAGCAGCTTAGCACAGGGGATCAGCGAAAAACTGTTTTTT
CDR3: CASSLAQGISEKLFF

V: TRBV7-8
J: TRBJ1-2
size: NA
D: NA
DNA: TGTGCCAGCAGCTTAGCCGAGGGGGAAGGGCGGGGCTACACCTTC
CDR3: CASSLAEGEGRGYTF

V: TRBV5-5
J: TRBJ1-1
size: NA
D: NA
DNA: TGTGCCAGCAGCTTGGCCTGGGCGGTGAACACTGAAGCTTTCTTT
CDR3: CASSLAWAVNTEAFF

V: TRBV18
J: TRBJ2-7
size: NA
D: TRBD2
DNA: TGTGCCAGCTCAGCACGGGAGGCCTACGAGCAGTACTTC
CDR3: CASSAREAYEQYF

V: TRBV2
J: TRBJ2-7
size: NA
D: NA
DNA: TGTGCCAGCAGTCGAGGAGTATACGAGCAGTACTTC
CDR3: CASSRGVYEQYF

V: TRBV9
J: TRBJ2-3
size: NA
D: TRBD2
DNA: TGTGCCAGCAGCGTAGGTTTACGGCGGGAGAGGGCAGATACGCAGTATTTT
CDR3: CASSVGLRRERADTQYF

V: TRBV4-1
J: TRBJ2-5
size: NA
D: TRBD2
DNA: TGCGCCAGCAGCCAAGACCTAGCGGGAGGATCCACGGAGACCCAGTACTTC
CDR3: CASSQDLAGGSTETQYF

V: TRBV19
J: TRBJ2-4
size: NA
D: NA
DNA: TGTGCCAGTAGTACCCCCCCCGCCGAGGGAGGCGGCAAAAACATTCAGTACTTC
CDR3: CASSTPPAEGGGKNIQYF

V: TRBV25-1
J: TRBJ1-1
size: few
D: TRBD1
DNA: TGTGCCAGCAGTTCTGGTCAGGGGGCCGGCACTGAAGCTTTCTTT
CDR3: CASSSGQGAGTEAFF

V: TRBV6-5
J: TRBJ2-7
size: NA
D: NA
DNA: TGTGCCACCCAAGGACAGAGAGGATTTCTCTACGAGCAGTACTTC
CDR3: CATQGQRGFLYEQYF

V: TRBV24-1
J: TRBJ2-1
size: NA
D: TRBD1
DNA: TGTGCCACCAGTGATCCTGACAGGGTACATGAGCAGTTCTTC
CDR3: CATSDPDRVHEQFF

V: TRBV2
J: TRBJ2-7
size: NA
D: NA
DNA: TGTGCCAGCTCGCGGGGAACCCTCGAGCAGTACTTC
CDR3: CASSRGTLEQYF

V: TRBV7-2
J: TRBJ1-1
size: NA
D: NA
DNA: TGTGCCAGCAGCTTATCGGGGAACACTGAAGCTTTCTTT
CDR3: CASSLSGNTEAFF

V: TRBV5-5
J: TRBJ1-5
size: NA
D: NA
DNA: TGTGCCAGCAGCTTGGGGGGGGGCAATCAGCCCCAGCATTTT
CDR3: CASSLGGGNQPQHF

V: TRBV11-2
J: TRBJ2-5
size: NA
D: NA
DNA: TGTGCCAGCAGCTGGGGCGGGCAGATCCAAGAGACCCAGTACTTC
CDR3: CASSWGGQIQETQYF

V: TRBV6-5
J: TRBJ1-1
size: NA
D: TRBD1
DNA: TGTGCCAGCAGTCGGACAGGGACAGGAGCTTTCTTT
CDR3: CASSRTGTGAFF

V: TRBV7-2
J: TRBJ1-1
size: NA
D: NA
DNA: TGTGCCAGCAGCTTAGCCGGGAACCTACGACGGACTGAAGCTTTCTTT
CDR3: CASSLAGNLRRTEAFF

V: TRBV12-1
J: TRBJ2-1
size: NA
D: NA
DNA: TGTGCCAGCAGCCCTAGCCGGGACACGTGTACCTCAGCCCCCAATGAGCAGTTCTTC
CDR3: CASSPSRDTCTSAPNEQFF

V: TRBV5-1
J: TRBJ2-5
size: NA
D: NA
DNA: TGCGCCAGCAGCTTGGCCGTGACCAACCAAGAGACCCAGTACTTC
CDR3: CASSLAVTNQETQYF

V: TRBV11-3
J: TRBJ2-1
size: NA
D: NA
DNA: TGTGCCAGCAGCCCCGCAGCGGCTAATGATGAGCAGTTCTTC
CDR3: CASSPAAANDEQFF

V: TRBV18
J: TRBJ1-5
size: NA
D: NA
DNA: TGTGCCAGCTCACCACCCAATGGGGACCAGCCCCAGCATTTT
CDR3: CASSPPNGDQPQHF

V: TRBV4-2
J: TRBJ2-7
size: NA
D: TRBD1
DNA: TGTGCCAGCAGCCCCCGGGACAGGGGCGTCCACGAGCAGTACTTC
CDR3: CASSPRDRGVHEQYF

V: TRBV6-6
J: TRBJ1-5
size: NA
D: TRBD1
DNA: TGTGCCAGCACCTTGAACAGGGGCGTTAATCAGCCCCAGCATTTT
CDR3: CASTLNRGVNQPQHF

V: TRBV3-1/TRBV3-2
J: TRBJ1-1
size: NA
D: NA
DNA: TGTGCCAGCAGCCATGCAGGGAGGGCTGAAGCTTTCTTT
CDR3: CASSHAGRAEAFF

V: TRBV18
J: TRBJ2-1
size: once
D: TRBD2
DNA: TGTGCCAGCTCACCACCAGCGGGGGGCAATGAGCAGTTCTTC
CDR3: CASSPPAGGNEQFF